The 4 T cell receptor beta chains below were found in one sample sequenced in a study of naive and memory T cell subsets. Two oligonucleotides, mixed equimolar, formed the beta constant-region primer covering TRBC1 and TRBC2. Ligated cDNA was amplified by four rounds of PCR with nested alpha and beta constant-region primers and SP2. Using its own MiXCR run on the UMI-ligation and nested PCR reads, TCRdb lists one record per CDR3 protein. The table lists several thousand distinct CDR3 sequences, 5.2% of them singletons, with roughly 24% in the top ten. Sequencing was carried out using effector memory CD8+ T cells from blood. The subset denotes: effector memory, CD45RA- CD27-. Every receptor here comes from a human donor in good health.

This clonotype has only a few counts. This chain joins TRBV7-2 and TRBJ2-1; tentatively, D is TRBD1 (6 bases). This CDR3 comprises 14 residues. The germline V gene encodes CDR1 SGHTA and CDR2 FQGNSA. Trimming took off 10 bases at V and 6 bases at J, with 19 bases between the two ends. The CDR3 region is CATDLWQGSNEQFF. The CDR3 DNA follows: TGTGCCACGGACCTGTGGCAGGGGAGCAATGAGCAGTTCTTC.

At least ten counts were recorded for this clonotype. The rearrangement joins TRBV4-3 to TRBJ2-1; 7 bases fit TRBD1. J was trimmed by 3 bases and V by 4 bases; bases with no gene match: 3. This CDR3 spans 14 amino acids. The germline V gene has CDR1 LGHNA and CDR2 YSLEER. The CDR3 nucleotides are TGCGCCAGCAGCCGGGACAGAGACTACAATGAGCAGTTCTTC. It yields the protein CASSRDRDYNEQFF.

The table lists this clonotype with many counts. J is TRBJ1-4 and V is TRBV19; 8 bases align to TRBD1. Per the germline V gene, CDR1 is LNHDA and CDR2 is SQIVND (reference sequence). V lost 4 bases, J lost 8 bases, and 6 bases stayed unmatched. CDR3 size: 14 residues. CDR3 residues: CASSTGQAPEKLFF. The DNA of the CDR3 is TGTGCCAGTAGTACGGGACAGGCCCCCGAAAAACTGTTTTTT.

This clonotype was counted a few times. The rearrangement uses TRBV7-7 and TRBJ2-2, with D uncertain. V lost 3 bases to trimming and J lost 4 bases, with 12 bases between them. The CDR3 has 15 amino acids. Per germline, CDR1 SSHAT and CDR2 FNYEAQ (reference sequence). The CDR3 sequence: CASSFTLESTGELFF. In DNA form, the CDR3 reads TGTGCCAGCAGCTTCACGCTAGAGAGCACCGGGGAGCTGTTTTTT.